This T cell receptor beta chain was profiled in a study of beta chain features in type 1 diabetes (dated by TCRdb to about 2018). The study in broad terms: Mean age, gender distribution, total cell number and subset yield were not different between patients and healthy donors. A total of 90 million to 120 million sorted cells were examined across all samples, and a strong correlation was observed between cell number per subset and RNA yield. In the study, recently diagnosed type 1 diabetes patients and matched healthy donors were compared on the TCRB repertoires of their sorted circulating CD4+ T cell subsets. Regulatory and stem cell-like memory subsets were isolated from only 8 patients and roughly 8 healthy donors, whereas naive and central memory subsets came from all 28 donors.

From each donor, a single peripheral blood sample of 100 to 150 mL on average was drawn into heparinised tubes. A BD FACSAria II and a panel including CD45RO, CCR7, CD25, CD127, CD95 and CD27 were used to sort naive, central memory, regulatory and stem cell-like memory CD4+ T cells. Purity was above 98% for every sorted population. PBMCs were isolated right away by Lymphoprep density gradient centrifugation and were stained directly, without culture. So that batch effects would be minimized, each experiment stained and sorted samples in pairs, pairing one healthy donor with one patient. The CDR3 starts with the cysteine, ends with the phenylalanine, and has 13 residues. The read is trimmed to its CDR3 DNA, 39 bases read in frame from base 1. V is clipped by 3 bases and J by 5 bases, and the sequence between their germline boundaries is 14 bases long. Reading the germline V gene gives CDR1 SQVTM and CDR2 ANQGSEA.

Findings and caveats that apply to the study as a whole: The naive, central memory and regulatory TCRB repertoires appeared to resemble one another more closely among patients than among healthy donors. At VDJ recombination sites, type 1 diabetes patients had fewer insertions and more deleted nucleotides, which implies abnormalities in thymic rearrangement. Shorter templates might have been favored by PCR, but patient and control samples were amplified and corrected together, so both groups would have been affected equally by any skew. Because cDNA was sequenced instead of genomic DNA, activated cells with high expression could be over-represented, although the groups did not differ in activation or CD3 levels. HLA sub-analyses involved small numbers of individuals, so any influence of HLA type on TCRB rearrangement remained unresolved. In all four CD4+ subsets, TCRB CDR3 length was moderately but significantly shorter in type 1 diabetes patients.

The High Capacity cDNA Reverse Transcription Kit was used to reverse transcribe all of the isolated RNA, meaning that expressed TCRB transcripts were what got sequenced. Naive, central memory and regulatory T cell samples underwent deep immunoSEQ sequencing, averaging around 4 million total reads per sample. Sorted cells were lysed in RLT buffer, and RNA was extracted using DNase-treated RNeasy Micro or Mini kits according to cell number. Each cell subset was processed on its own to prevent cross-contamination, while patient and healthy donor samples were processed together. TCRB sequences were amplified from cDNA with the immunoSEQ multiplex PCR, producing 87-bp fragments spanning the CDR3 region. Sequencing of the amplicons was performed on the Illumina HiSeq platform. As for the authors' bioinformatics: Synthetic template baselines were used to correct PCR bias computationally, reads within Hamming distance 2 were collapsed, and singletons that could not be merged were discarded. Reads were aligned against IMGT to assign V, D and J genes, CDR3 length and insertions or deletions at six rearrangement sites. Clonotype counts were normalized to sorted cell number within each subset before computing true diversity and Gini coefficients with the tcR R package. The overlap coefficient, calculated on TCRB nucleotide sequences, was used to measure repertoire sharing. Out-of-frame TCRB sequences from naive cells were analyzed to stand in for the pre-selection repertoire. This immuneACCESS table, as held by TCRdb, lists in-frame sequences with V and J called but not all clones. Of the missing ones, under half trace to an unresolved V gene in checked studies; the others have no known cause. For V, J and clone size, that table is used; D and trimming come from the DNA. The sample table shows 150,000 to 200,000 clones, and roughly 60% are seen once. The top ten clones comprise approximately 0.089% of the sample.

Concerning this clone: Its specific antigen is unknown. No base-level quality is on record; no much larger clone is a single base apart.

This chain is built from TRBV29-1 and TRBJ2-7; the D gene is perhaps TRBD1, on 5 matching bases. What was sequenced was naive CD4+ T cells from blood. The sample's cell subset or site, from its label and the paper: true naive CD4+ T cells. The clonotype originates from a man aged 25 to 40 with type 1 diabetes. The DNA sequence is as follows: TGCAGCGTTGAGGGCAGTCCAGGGAACGAGCAGTACTTC. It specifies CSVEGSPGNEQYF.